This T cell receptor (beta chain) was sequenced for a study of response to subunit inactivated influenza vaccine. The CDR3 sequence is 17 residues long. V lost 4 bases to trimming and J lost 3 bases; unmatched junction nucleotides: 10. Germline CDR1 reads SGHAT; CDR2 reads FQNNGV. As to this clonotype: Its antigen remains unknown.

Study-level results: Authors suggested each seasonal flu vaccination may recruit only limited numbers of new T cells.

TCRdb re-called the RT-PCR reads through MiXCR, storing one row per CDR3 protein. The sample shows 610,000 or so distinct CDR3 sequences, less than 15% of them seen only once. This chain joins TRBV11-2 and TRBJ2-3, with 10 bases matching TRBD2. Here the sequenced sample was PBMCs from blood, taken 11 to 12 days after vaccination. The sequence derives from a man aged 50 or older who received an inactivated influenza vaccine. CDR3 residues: CASSSLAGALGTDTQYF. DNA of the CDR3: TGTGCCAGCAGCTCCCTAGCGGGAGCGTTGGGTACAGATACGCAGTATTTT.